A single sample is the source of the 28 T cell receptor beta chains below, sequenced in a study of T cell clonotyping in hematopoietic cell transplantation. The time point was: recipient sample about 28 days before transplant, after cytoreduction. Using immunoSEQ multiplex PCR, the repertoire was profiled, and TCRdb retains in-frame clones only, with some absent. The repertoire holds about 27,000 clones, with more than 70% as singletons. The specimen comprised peripheral blood mononuclear cells, sampled before stem cell transplant. The receptors shown here come from a man between 50 and 59 years old with myelodysplastic syndrome. Some clones in this sample may be carry-over from other donors' samples.

The chain has TRBV13 and TRBJ1-2; 8 bases are shared with TRBD1. The germline V gene encodes CDR1 PRHDT and CDR2 FYEKMQ (reference sequence). After removal of 5 bases from V and 3 bases from J, the junction contained 5 bases not matched to a gene. The CDR3 runs 14 residues. The CDR3 DNA sequence: TGTGCCAGCAGCCGTTCAGGGGGCTACTATGGCTACACCTTC. This sequence encodes CASSRSGGYYGYTF.

The chain couples TRBV6-5 to TRBJ2-6; D is unresolved. Germline V lookup: CDR1 MNHEY, CDR2 SVGAGI. Trimming left V 6 bases short and J 4 bases short, with 10 bases between. The CDR3 is 14 residues long. This CDR3 is CASRSLPGANVLTF. CDR3 sequence (DNA): TGTGCCAGCAGATCCCTCCCCGGGGCCAACGTCCTGACTTTC.

The rearrangement uses TRBV6-1 and TRBJ2-7; D possibly corresponds to TRBD1 (6 bases). Deletions cut 6 bases from V and 5 bases from J, with 17 bases between. Germline CDR1 and CDR2: MNHNS and SASEGT. The CDR3 extends over 14 amino acids. CDR3: CASRRTGPPHEQYF. The DNA for the CDR3 is TGTGCCAGCAGACGAACAGGGCCACCCCACGAGCAGTACTTC.

The chain combines TRBV29-1 with TRBJ2-1; D is undetermined. The CDR3 consists of 11 residues. With 4 bases removed from V and 6 bases from J, the gap between germline ends came to 7 bases. Germline lookup yields CDR1 SQVTM and CDR2 ANQGSEA. The CDR3 bases are TGCAGCGTTGGCCCACCCAATGAGCAGTTCTTC. This sequence encodes CSVGPPNEQFF.

V is TRBV19 and J is TRBJ1-6; 8 bases are shared with TRBD1. Germline V gives CDR1 LNHDA, CDR2 SQIVND (reference sequence). With V trimmed by 8 bases and J by 8 bases, 8 bases remained unmatched. This CDR3 has 14 amino acids. The CDR3 spells CASANGQGYSPLHF. In nucleotides, the CDR3 is TGTGCCAGTGCCAACGGACAGGGTTATTCACCCCTCCACTTT.

V and J are TRBV27 and TRBJ2-2, with D perhaps TRBD2 (7 bases). Germline V gene sequence: CDR1 MNHEY, CDR2 SMNVEV (reference sequence). This CDR3 contains 17 residues. V dropped 7 bases and J dropped 4 bases, with 22 bases sitting between them. CDR3 loop: CASNPWGGGGGTGELFF. CDR3 sequence (DNA): TGTGCCAGCAACCCATGGGGTGGCGGGGGCGGCACCGGGGAGCTGTTTTTT.

The rearrangement joins TRBV9 to TRBJ2-1; the match to TRBD1 covers 7 bases. From germline, CDR1 is SGDLS and CDR2 YYNGEE. CDR3 length equals 15 residues. With 1 base clipped from V and 5 bases from J, the junction kept 6 bases outside the gene matches. The CDR3 DNA reads TGTGCCAGCAGCGTATCCTGGACAGGTCACAATGAGCAGTTCTTC. It specifies CASSVSWTGHNEQFF.

The V and J genes are TRBV7-6 and TRBJ2-5; 11 bases agree with TRBD2. The CDR3 spans 16 residues. After removal of 4 bases from V and 2 bases from J, the junction contained 6 bases not matched to a gene. Germline CDR1 SGHVS, CDR2 FNYEAQ. CDR3 sequence reads: CASSSSTSGTQETQYF. The DNA for the CDR3 is TGTGCCAGCAGCTCCTCGACTAGCGGGACACAAGAGACCCAGTACTTC.

The rearrangement joins TRBV6-5 to TRBJ2-7, with 9 bases identical to TRBD2. This CDR3 is built from 14 residues. The ends lost 6 bases at V and 7 bases at J; junction bases unmatched: 10. Germline assignment: CDR1 MNHEY and CDR2 SVGAGI. This CDR3 is CASRQTSGTREQYF. The CDR3 DNA is TGTGCCAGCAGGCAGACTAGCGGAACTAGGGAGCAGTACTTC.

The J gene is TRBJ2-1, the V gene TRBV5-1; D possibly corresponds to TRBD2 (5 bases). From germline, CDR1 is SGHRS and CDR2 YFSETQ. The CDR3 sequence is 14 residues long. V lost 1 base to trimming and J lost 8 bases, with 13 bases between them. The CDR3: CASSLTRGEDEQFF. The CDR3 coding sequence is TGCGCCAGCAGCTTGACCCGGGGTGAGGATGAGCAGTTCTTC.

The CDR3 nucleotides read TGCGCCAGCGCCCTTTGGCAGGGGGTCAACAATGAGCAGTTCTTC. Protein product: CASALWQGVNNEQFF. The chain has TRBV5-1 and TRBJ2-1, with 7 positions matching TRBD1. J lost 5 bases, V lost 7 bases, and 12 bases had no gene match. CDR1 is SGHRS, CDR2 YFSETQ, per germline. This CDR3 contains 15 residues.

This rearrangement joins TRBV2 to TRBJ2-3; 8 bases are a match to TRBD1. Germline values: CDR1 SNHLY, CDR2 FYNNEI. J was trimmed by 2 bases and V by 5 bases; bases with no gene match: 6. CDR3 length: 15 residues. The CDR3 reads CASSKTGAVTDTQYF. CDR3 in DNA: TGTGCCAGCAGTAAGACAGGGGCCGTCACAGATACGCAGTATTTT.

The J gene is TRBJ2-1, the V gene TRBV5-6; 9 bases fit TRBD2. Per the germline V gene, CDR1 is SGHDT and CDR2 is YYEEEE. The CDR3 spans 15 residues. After removal of 2 bases from V and 5 bases from J, the junction contained 5 bases not matched to a gene. The CDR3 nucleotides are TGTGCCAGCAGCTTTAGCGGGGGAGGGAACAATGAGCAGTTCTTC. As protein: CASSFSGGGNNEQFF.

The J gene is TRBJ2-7, the V gene TRBV29-1; 8 nucleotides align to TRBD1. CDR3 length equals 13 residues. Germline CDR1 is SQVTM and CDR2 is ANQGSEA. J gave up 2 bases and V 6 bases, and 6 bases lay outside the gene matches. The CDR3 coding sequence is TGCAGCGTAGGACAGGGCATCCCCTACGAGCAGTACTTC. Residues: CSVGQGIPYEQYF.

The chain joins TRBV7-2 to TRBJ1-2; D is perhaps TRBD1 (6 bases). Germline V lookup: CDR1 SGHTA, CDR2 FQGNSA. V was shortened by 0 bases and J by 2 bases, with 10 bases between the two germline ends. The CDR3 loop spans 15 amino acids. CDR3 in DNA: TGTGCCAGCAGCTTAGCGGGGGGGCAGAACTATGGCTACACCTTC. Its protein is CASSLAGGQNYGYTF.

In its sample, this clone was seen a few times. The V and J genes are TRBV9 and TRBJ2-1; 11 bases match TRBD2. With V trimmed by 0 bases and J by 2 bases, 10 bases remained unmatched. The CDR3 totals 19 residues. Germline values: CDR1 SGDLS, CDR2 YYNGEE. This chain's CDR3 is CASSVVGSAGLAAYNEQFF. In DNA, the CDR3 is TGTGCCAGCAGCGTAGTGGGCAGCGCGGGACTAGCGGCCTACAATGAGCAGTTCTTC.

J is TRBJ2-7 and V is TRBV28; 9 bases match TRBD1. The CDR3 sequence is 15 residues long. With 6 bases clipped from V and 3 bases from J, the junction kept 9 bases outside the gene matches. The germline V gene has CDR1 MDHEN and CDR2 SYDVKM. This chain's CDR3 is CASSPDRGVVYEQYF. CDR3 DNA: TGTGCCAGCAGCCCGGACAGGGGCGTTGTCTACGAGCAGTACTTC. Using reference TRBV28 and TRBJ2-7 for the parts outside the CDR3, the full variable domain is DVKVTQSSRYLVKRTGEKVFLECVQDMDHENMFWYRQDPGLGLRLIYFSYDVKMKEKGDIPEGYSVSREKKERFSLILESASTNQTSMYLCASSPDRGVVYEQYFGPGTRLTVT.

The CDR3: CASSDLAGEVNEQFF. CDR3 sequence (DNA): TGTGCCAGCAGTGACCTAGCGGGAGAGGTCAATGAGCAGTTCTTC. The V and J genes are TRBV6-4 and TRBJ2-1; TRBD2 matches at 10 bases. After removal of 2 bases from V and 6 bases from J, the junction contained 4 bases not matched to a gene. The germline gives CDR1 MRHNA, CDR2 SNTAGT. The CDR3 has 15 amino acids.

V is TRBV27 and J is TRBJ2-7, with D hard to call. Germline values: CDR1 MNHEY, CDR2 SMNVEV (reference sequence). CDR3 length: 14 residues. V dropped 6 bases and J dropped 2 bases, with 14 bases sitting between them. For the CDR3, the DNA is TGTGCCAGCAGCCCAGTTTCTAAGGCCTACGAGCAGTACTTC. It is translated as CASSPVSKAYEQYF.

The chain links TRBV6-5 to TRBJ1-2; D is possibly TRBD1 (6 bases). V lost 0 bases to trimming and J lost 6 bases, with 8 bases between them. The CDR3 extends over 13 amino acids. CDR1 is MNHEY, CDR2 SVGAGI, per germline. Here the CDR3 DNA reads TGTGCCAGCAGTTACTCCGGACAGAATGGCTACACCTTC. This sequence encodes CASSYSGQNGYTF.

The rearrangement links TRBV30 to TRBJ1-1; D ambiguous. Germline CDR1 and CDR2: GTSNPN and SVGIG (reference sequence). The CDR3 consists of 12 residues. With 7 bases removed from V and 6 bases from J, the gap between germline ends came to 15 bases. The CDR3 is CALAGATPEAFF. CDR3 bases: TGTGCCTTGGCGGGCGCGACCCCTGAAGCTTTCTTT.

Only one count was recorded for this clone. The chain links TRBV28 to TRBJ2-7, with unresolved D. Germline values: CDR1 MDHEN, CDR2 SYDVKM. Deletions cut 6 bases from V and 3 bases from J, with 3 bases between. This CDR3 comprises 10 residues. The CDR3 protein is CASSRYEQYF. The CDR3 DNA sequence: TGTGCCAGCAGCCGCTACGAGCAGTACTTC.

The rearrangement joins TRBV5-5 to TRBJ1-1; D not certain. V lost 1 base and J lost 0, with 16 bases in between. The V gene's germline CDR1 is SGHKS and CDR2 YYEKEE (reference sequence). The CDR3 is 17 amino acids. CDR3 amino acids: CASSLLEQIALNTEAFF. CDR3 nucleotide sequence: TGTGCCAGCAGCTTGTTAGAACAGATTGCCCTGAACACTGAAGCTTTCTTT. Supplemented by reference TRBV5-5 and TRBJ1-1, the full variable domain reads DAGVTQSPTHLIKTRGQQVTLRCSPISGHKSVSWYQQVLGQGPQFIFQYYEKEERGRGNFPDRFSARQFPNYSSELNVNALLLGDSALYLCASSLLEQIALNTEAFFGQGTRLTVV.

This chain uses TRBV30 with TRBJ2-7, with D uncertain. V was clipped by 5 bases and J by 1 base, with 12 bases between them. CDR3 length equals 13 residues. Germline V gene lookup returns CDR1 GTSNPN and CDR2 SVGIG (reference sequence). In DNA, the CDR3 is TGTGCCTGGTGGACGGTTGGATCCTACGAGCAGTACTTC. This sequence encodes CAWWTVGSYEQYF. Supplemented by reference TRBV30 and TRBJ2-7, the full variable domain reads SQTIHQWPATLVQPVGSPLSLECTVEGTSNPNLYWYRQAAGRGLQLLFYSVGIGQISSEVPQNLSASRPQDRQFILSSKKLLLSDSGFYLCAWWTVGSYEQYFGPGTRLTVT.

This clone was detected a few times. V is TRBV7-6 and J is TRBJ1-1; the D is unclear. CDR1 and CDR2 from the germline V gene are SGHVS and FNYEAQ. V gave up 1 base and J gave up 1 base, with 10 bases separating them. CDR3 size: 15 residues. DNA for the CDR3: TGTGCCAGCAGCTTAGGCGGCAGCCCGAACACTGAAGCTTTCTTT. Translating it yields CASSLGGSPNTEAFF. Drawing the rest from reference TRBV7-6 and TRBJ1-1, the complete variable domain is GAGVSQSPRYKVTKRGQDVALRCDPISGHVSLYWYRQALGQGPEFLTYFNYEAQQDKSGLPNDRFSAERPEGSISTLTIQRTEQRDSAMYRCASSLGGSPNTEAFFGQGTRLTVV.

The genes are TRBV2 and TRBJ1-1; D remains unclear. This CDR3 is 15 amino acids long. V lost 7 bases, J lost 2 bases, and 17 bases lay in between. The V gene's germline CDR1 is SNHLY and CDR2 FYNNEI. CDR3 sequence: CASKGPTTTNTEAFF. In nucleotides, the CDR3 is TGTGCCAGCAAGGGTCCTACCACCACTAACACTGAAGCTTTCTTT.

This clone was recorded only once. The chain has TRBV7-9 and TRBJ2-7; 7 positions agree with TRBD1. CDR1 and CDR2 from the germline V gene are SEHNR and FQNEAQ (reference sequence). After removal of 3 bases from V and 5 bases from J, the junction contained 7 bases not matched to a gene. CDR3 length: 14 amino acids. The CDR3 DNA reads TGTGCCAGCAGCTTTAGACAGGGTTTCCACGAGCAGTACTTC. It translates to CASSFRQGFHEQYF.

The genes are TRBV6-5 and TRBJ2-7; a possible D gene is TRBD1 (6 bases). The CDR3 loop spans 12 amino acids. The germline V and J ends were trimmed by 6 bases and 6 bases, with 12 bases remaining between them. CDR1 MNHEY and CDR2 SVGAGI come from the germline V gene. Here the CDR3 reads CASRARGSEQYF. DNA of the CDR3: TGTGCCAGCAGAGCCAGGGGCTCCGAGCAGTACTTC.